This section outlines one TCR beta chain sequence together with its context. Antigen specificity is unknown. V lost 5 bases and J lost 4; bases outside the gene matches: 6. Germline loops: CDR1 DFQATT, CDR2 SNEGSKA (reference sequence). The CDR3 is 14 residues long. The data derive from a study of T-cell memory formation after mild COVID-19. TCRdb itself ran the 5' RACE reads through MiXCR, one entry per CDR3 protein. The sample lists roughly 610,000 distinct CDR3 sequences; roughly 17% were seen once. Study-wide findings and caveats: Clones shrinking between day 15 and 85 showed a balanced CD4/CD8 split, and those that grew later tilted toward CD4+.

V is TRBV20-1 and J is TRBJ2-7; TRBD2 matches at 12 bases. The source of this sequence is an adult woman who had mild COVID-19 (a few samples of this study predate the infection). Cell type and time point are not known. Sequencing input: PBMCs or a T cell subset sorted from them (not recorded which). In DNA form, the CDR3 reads TGCAGTGCTCAAGAGACTAGCGGGAGATACGAGCAGTACTTC. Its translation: CSAQETSGRYEQYF.